The sequence of this T cell receptor (beta chain) was determined in a study of blood T cell repertoires in COVID-19. Background on the study: Samples of COVID-19 (acute and convalescent) were obtained from the United States, Italy and Spain.

Participants' reported clinical history set cohort assignment. TCRdb's copy holds only in-frame clones and misses some; the assay was immunoSEQ multiplex PCR. The sample shows over 250,000 clones, about 89% of them seen only once. V gave up 0 bases and J gave up 4 bases, with 11 bases separating them. The CDR3 is 15 residues long. CDR1 SGHRS and CDR2 YFSETQ come from the germline V gene. The chain links TRBV5-1 to TRBJ2-1; D perhaps matches TRBD2 (6 bases). The receptor comes from a woman under 40 who had recovered from COVID-19. The sequencing sample was made of PBMCs or T cells enriched from blood (not recorded which). CDR3 in amino acids: CASSLGGEQYNEQFF. The CDR3 bases are TGCGCCAGCAGCTTGGGCGGGGAGCAGTACAATGAGCAGTTCTTC. Supplemented by reference TRBV5-1 and TRBJ2-1, the full variable domain reads KAGVTQTPRYLIKTRGQQVTLSCSPISGHRSVSWYQQTPGQGLQFLFEYFSETQRNKGNFPGRFSGRQFSNSRSEMNVSTLELGDSALYLCASSLGGEQYNEQFFGPGTRLTVL.